This is a list of T cell receptor beta chains from one sample in a study of regulatory T cells in long-lasting Graves disease. From the multiplex PCR reads, TCRdb called clonotypes with MiXCR, one entry per CDR3 protein. Of hundreds of thousands of distinct CDR3 sequences in the sample, around 17% were seen once. The same data also went into a second study, on T cells in Graves' hyperthyroidism and ophthalmopathy.

The sample consisted of peripheral blood mononuclear cells (PBMCs), taken at new diagnosis, from a patient treated with antithyroid drugs. The source of these receptors is a woman aged 25 to 39 with Graves disease. CDR3s include the opening cysteine and the closing phenylalanine or tryptophan. The order of the fields is clone size, D gene, J gene, V gene, CDR3 protein, CDR3 DNA. A D gene is named only where the DNA matches it firmly. The listing skips clone size in some rows; elsewhere it reads once, few, many or a size class.

few | TRBD1 | TRBJ2-2 | TRBV3-1 | CATLQGAGELFF | TGTGCCACGTTACAGGGGGCTGGGGAGCTGTTTTTT
many | - | TRBJ2-3 | TRBV27 | CASSPNTGFNTDTQYF | TGTGCCAGCAGTCCCAACACGGGGTTTAACACAGATACGCAGTATTTT
many | - | TRBJ2-5 | TRBV2 | CASTPQGETGGTQYF | TGTGCCAGCACCCCTCAAGGGGAAACTGGCGGGACCCAGTACTTC
- | - | TRBJ2-1 | TRBV3-1 | CASSPRRGGRNEQFF | TGTGCCAGCAGCCCGCGGCGTGGGGGGCGCAATGAGCAGTTCTTC
many | TRBD2 | TRBJ2-4 | TRBV6-1 | CATRAAGTSGKNIQYF | TGTGCCACCCGCGCGGCCGGGACTAGCGGTAAAAACATTCAGTACTTC
few | - | TRBJ2-1 | TRBV28 | CASKIGGNYNEQFF | TGTGCCAGCAAAATAGGGGGGAACTACAATGAGCAGTTCTTC
- | - | TRBJ1-1 | TRBV18 | CASSQRDSRNTEAFF | TGTGCCAGCTCCCAAAGGGACTCCAGAAACACTGAAGCTTTCTTT
few | - | TRBJ2-2 | TRBV5-1 | CASVPSPDDTGELFF | TGCGCCAGCGTTCCCTCTCCGGATGACACCGGGGAGCTGTTTTTT
many | - | TRBJ2-1 | TRBV30 | CAWSVLASGEQFF | TGTGCCTGGAGTGTACTAGCCTCGGGAGAGCAGTTCTTC
- | - | TRBJ2-7 | TRBV12-3/TRBV12-4 | CASRASGTGTYEQYF | TGTGCCAGCAGAGCCTCCGGGACCGGGACCTACGAGCAGTACTTC
- | - | TRBJ1-4 | TRBV7-9 | CASSSRANNEKLFF | TGTGCCAGCAGCTCCCGGGCCAATAATGAAAAACTGTTTTTT
many | - | TRBJ2-5 | TRBV7-9 | CASSLESGRETQYF | TGTGCCAGCAGCTTAGAGTCGGGCCGCGAGACCCAGTACTTC
many | - | TRBJ1-2 | TRBV18 | CASSAGLPRDGYTF | TGTGCCAGCTCGGCAGGTTTACCCAGAGATGGCTACACCTTC
- | - | TRBJ1-4 | TRBV2 | CASSEGGEKLFF | TGTGCCAGCAGTGAGGGTGGCGAAAAACTGTTTTTT
many | - | TRBJ1-1 | TRBV29-1 | CSVARVLNTEAFF | TGCAGCGTTGCTCGGGTGCTGAACACTGAAGCTTTCTTT
few | - | TRBJ1-2 | TRBV5-6 | CASSFDSDYYGYTF | TGTGCCAGCAGCTTTGACAGTGATTACTATGGCTACACCTTC
many | - | TRBJ1-5 | TRBV12-3/TRBV12-4 | CASSLWGAAQHF | TGTGCCAGCAGTTTATGGGGGGCAGCCCAGCATTTT
many | TRBD1 | TRBJ2-7 | TRBV28 | CASSLIGTGLGEQYF | TGTGCCAGCAGTTTGATAGGGACAGGGCTCGGCGAGCAGTACTTC
- | - | TRBJ1-6 | TRBV10-3 | CAIRTGDGSPLHF | TGTGCCATCAGAACGGGGGACGGCTCACCCCTCCACTTT
many | - | TRBJ2-3 | TRBV29-1 | CSVENPSTDTQYF | TGCAGCGTCGAGAACCCTAGCACAGATACGCAGTATTTT
many | - | TRBJ1-1 | TRBV9 | CASSGRGGHTEAFF | TGTGCCAGCAGCGGAAGGGGAGGACACACTGAAGCTTTCTTT
once | TRBD1 | TRBJ2-2 | TRBV20-1 | CSASTQGAAGELFF | TGCAGTGCTAGTACCCAGGGGGCGGCCGGGGAGCTGTTTTTT
few | TRBD1 | TRBJ1-5 | TRBV30 | CAWSRGQSHQPQHF | TGTGCCTGGAGCCGGGGACAGAGCCATCAGCCCCAGCATTTT
- | - | TRBJ1-2 | TRBV2 | CASSGRPDGYTF | TGTGCCAGCAGCGGGCGCCCGGATGGCTACACCTTC
few | - | TRBJ2-7 | TRBV9 | CASSPGDTPYEQYF | TGTGCCAGCAGCCCGGGGGACACCCCCTACGAGCAGTACTTC
few | - | TRBJ2-1 | TRBV9 | CASSVGQGSYNEQFF | TGTGCCAGCAGCGTAGGTCAGGGTTCATACAATGAGCAGTTCTTC
many | - | TRBJ1-1 | TRBV11-3 | CASSSRTDPTEAFF | TGTGCCAGCAGCTCACGGACGGACCCCACTGAAGCTTTCTTT
- | - | TRBJ2-5 | TRBV29-1 | CSVEDRGGEETQYF | TGCAGCGTTGAAGATAGAGGCGGTGAAGAGACCCAGTACTTC
many | - | TRBJ2-5 | TRBV18 | CASSPQARGQETQYF | TGTGCCAGCTCACCACAAGCCCGGGGGCAAGAGACCCAGTACTTC
many | - | TRBJ1-1 | TRBV2 | CASKDRRDTEAFF | TGTGCCAGCAAGGACCGCCGGGACACTGAAGCTTTCTTT
- | - | TRBJ2-1 | TRBV2 | CASSEAYPGNEQFF | TGTGCCAGCAGTGAAGCTTACCCAGGCAATGAGCAGTTCTTC
many | - | TRBJ2-1 | TRBV11-2 | CASTPIGYNEQFF | TGTGCCAGCACCCCGATCGGGTACAATGAGCAGTTCTTC
- | TRBD1 | TRBJ2-1 | TRBV24-1 | CATRGQGKGNEQFF | TGTGCCACCCGGGGACAGGGGAAAGGCAATGAGCAGTTCTTC
many | - | TRBJ1-1 | TRBV18 | CASSPQGSETEAFF | TGTGCCAGCTCACCACAGGGTAGCGAGACTGAAGCTTTCTTT
- | - | TRBJ1-2 | TRBV7-9 | CASSFTGSLNYGYTF | TGTGCCAGCAGCTTCACAGGGAGCCTTAACTATGGCTACACCTTC
- | - | TRBJ2-7 | TRBV6-1 | CASSYSRAGQGYEQYF | TGTGCCAGCAGTTATTCTCGGGCGGGGCAGGGCTACGAGCAGTACTTC
- | - | TRBJ2-5 | TRBV10-3 | CAISESSGAHGETQYF | TGTGCCATCAGTGAGTCATCCGGGGCCCATGGGGAGACCCAGTACTTC
- | - | TRBJ2-5 | TRBV9 | CASSVGEGPGETQYF | TGTGCCAGCAGCGTAGGCGAGGGGCCGGGGGAGACCCAGTACTTC
many | - | TRBJ1-6 | TRBV28 | CASIVGGKRNSPLHF | TGTGCCAGCATCGTAGGGGGAAAACGGAATTCACCCCTCCACTTT
- | - | TRBJ1-3 | TRBV12-3/TRBV12-4 | CASSLGGEGNTIYF | TGTGCCAGCAGTTTGGGGGGTGAGGGAAACACCATATATTTT
many | TRBD1 | TRBJ1-1 | TRBV5-1 | CASSGGQGKRDTEAFF | TGCGCCAGCAGCGGGGGACAGGGTAAGCGTGACACTGAAGCTTTCTTT
many | - | TRBJ2-1 | TRBV7-3 | CASSLDSALNEQFF | TGTGCCAGCAGCTTAGATAGTGCCCTCAATGAGCAGTTCTTC
- | - | TRBJ2-5 | TRBV29-1 | CSVEVGVGETQYF | TGCAGCGTTGAAGTAGGAGTAGGAGAGACCCAGTACTTC
few | - | TRBJ1-1 | TRBV20-1 | CTRQYTMNTEAFF | TGCACAAGACAGTATACCATGAACACTGAAGCTTTCTTT
few | TRBD1 | TRBJ1-2 | TRBV19 | CASSIAAQGDYGYTF | TGTGCCAGTAGTATAGCTGCTCAGGGGGACTATGGCTACACCTTC
many | - | TRBJ2-5 | TRBV6-1 | CASSERQNQETQYF | TGTGCCAGCAGTGAACGGCAGAACCAAGAGACCCAGTACTTC
many | - | TRBJ2-1 | TRBV20-1 | CSASGSSYNEQFF | TGCAGTGCTAGCGGGAGCTCCTACAATGAGCAGTTCTTC
- | - | TRBJ2-1 | TRBV24-1 | CATSEGFGNEQFF | TGTGCCACCAGTGAGGGGTTTGGGAATGAGCAGTTCTTC
few | TRBD1 | TRBJ1-1 | TRBV7-2 | CASSLARTGLAFF | TGTGCCAGCAGCTTAGCCAGGACAGGGCTAGCTTTCTTT